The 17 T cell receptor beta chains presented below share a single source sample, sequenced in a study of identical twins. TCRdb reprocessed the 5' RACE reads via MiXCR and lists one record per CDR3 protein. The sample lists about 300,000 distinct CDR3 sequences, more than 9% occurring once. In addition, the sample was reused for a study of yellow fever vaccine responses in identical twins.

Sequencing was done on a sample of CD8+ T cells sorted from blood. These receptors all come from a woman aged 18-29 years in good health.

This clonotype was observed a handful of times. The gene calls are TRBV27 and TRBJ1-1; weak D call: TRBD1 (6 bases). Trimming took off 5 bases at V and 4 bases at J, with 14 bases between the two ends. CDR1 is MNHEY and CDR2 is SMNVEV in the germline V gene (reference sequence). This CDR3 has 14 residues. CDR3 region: CASSKGGIGTEAFF. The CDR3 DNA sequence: TGTGCCAGCAGTAAGGGGGGGATAGGCACTGAAGCTTTCTTT.

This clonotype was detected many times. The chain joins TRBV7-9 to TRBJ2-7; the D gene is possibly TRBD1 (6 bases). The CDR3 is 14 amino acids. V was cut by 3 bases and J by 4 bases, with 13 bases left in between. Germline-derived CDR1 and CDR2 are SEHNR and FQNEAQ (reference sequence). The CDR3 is CASSFSGDPYEQYV. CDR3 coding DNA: TGTGCCAGCAGCTTCTCAGGGGATCCTTACGAGCAGTACGTC.

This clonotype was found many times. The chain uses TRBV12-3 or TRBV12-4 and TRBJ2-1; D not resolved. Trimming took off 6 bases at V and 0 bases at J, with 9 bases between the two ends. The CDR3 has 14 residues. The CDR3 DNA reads TGTGCCAGCAGCCTGGCAAACTCCTACAATGAGCAGTTCTTC. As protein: CASSLANSYNEQFF.

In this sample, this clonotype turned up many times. The CDR3 bases are TGTGCCAGCAGCCCGGGTCCAGGACTAGCGGGAGTCCCCTACGAGCAGTACTTC. Translation: CASSPGPGLAGVPYEQYF. The rearrangement uses TRBV9 and TRBJ2-7; 13 positions match TRBD2. V was clipped by 4 bases and J by 2 bases; unmatched bases: 12. CDR3 size: 18 residues. Looked up from germline, CDR1 is SGDLS and CDR2 is YYNGEE. The variable domain in full, with the rest retrieved from reference TRBV9 and TRBJ2-7, is DSGVTQTPKHLITATGQRVTLRCSPRSGDLSVYWYQQSLDQGLQFLIQYYNGEERAKGNILERFSAQQFPDLHSELNLSSLELGDSALYFCASSPGPGLAGVPYEQYFGPGTRLTVT.

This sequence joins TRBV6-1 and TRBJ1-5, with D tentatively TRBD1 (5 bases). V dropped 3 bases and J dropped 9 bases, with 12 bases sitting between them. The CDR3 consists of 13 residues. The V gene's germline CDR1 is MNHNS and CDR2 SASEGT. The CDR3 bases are TGTGCCAGCAGTGAGGCGGGGGGAGCGCCCCAGCATTTT. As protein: CASSEAGGAPQHF.

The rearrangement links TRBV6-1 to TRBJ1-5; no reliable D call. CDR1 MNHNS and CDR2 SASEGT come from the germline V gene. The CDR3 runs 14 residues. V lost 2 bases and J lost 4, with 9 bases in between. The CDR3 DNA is TGTGCCAGCAGTGAATGGGTTTCTAATCAGCCCCAGCATTTT. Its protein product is CASSEWVSNQPQHF.

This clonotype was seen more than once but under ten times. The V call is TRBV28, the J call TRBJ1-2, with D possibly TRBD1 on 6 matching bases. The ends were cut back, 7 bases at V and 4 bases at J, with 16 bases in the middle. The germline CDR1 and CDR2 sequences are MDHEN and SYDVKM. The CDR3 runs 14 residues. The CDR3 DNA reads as TGTGCCAGCACCAACAGGGATTTTGGCTATGGCTACACCTTC. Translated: CASTNRDFGYGYTF.

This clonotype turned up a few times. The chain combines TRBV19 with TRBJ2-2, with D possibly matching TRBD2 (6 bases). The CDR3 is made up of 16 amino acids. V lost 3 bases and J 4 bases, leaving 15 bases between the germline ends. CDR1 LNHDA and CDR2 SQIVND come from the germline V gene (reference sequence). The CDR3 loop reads CASSMLNGRVTGELFF. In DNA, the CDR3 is TGTGCCAGTAGTATGTTGAACGGGAGAGTCACCGGGGAGCTGTTTTTT.

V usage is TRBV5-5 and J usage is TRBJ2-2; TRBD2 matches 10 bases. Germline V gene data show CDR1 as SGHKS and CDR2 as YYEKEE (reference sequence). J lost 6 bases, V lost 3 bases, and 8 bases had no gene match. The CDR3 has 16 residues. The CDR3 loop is CASSSRLAGIAGELFF. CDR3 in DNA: TGTGCCAGCAGCTCAAGACTAGCGGGTATAGCCGGGGAGCTGTTTTTT.

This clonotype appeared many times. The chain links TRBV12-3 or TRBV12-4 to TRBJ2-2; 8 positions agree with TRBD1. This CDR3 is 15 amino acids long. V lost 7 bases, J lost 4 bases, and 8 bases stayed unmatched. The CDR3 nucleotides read TGTGCCAGCACCCCGGGACAGGCCATCACCGGGGAGCTGTTTTTT. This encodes CASTPGQAITGELFF.

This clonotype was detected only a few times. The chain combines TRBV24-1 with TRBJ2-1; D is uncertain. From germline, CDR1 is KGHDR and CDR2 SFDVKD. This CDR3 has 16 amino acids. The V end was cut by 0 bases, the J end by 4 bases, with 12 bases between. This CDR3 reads CATSDLRRPPYNEQFF. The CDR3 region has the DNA TGTGCCACCAGTGATTTGCGCAGACCCCCATACAATGAGCAGTTCTTC.

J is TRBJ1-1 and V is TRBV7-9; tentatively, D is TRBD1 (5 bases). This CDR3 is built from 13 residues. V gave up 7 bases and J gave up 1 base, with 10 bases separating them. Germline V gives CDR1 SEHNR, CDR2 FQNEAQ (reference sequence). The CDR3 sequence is CASTSDRNTEAFF. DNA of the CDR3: TGTGCCAGCACCTCAGACAGGAACACTGAAGCTTTCTTT.

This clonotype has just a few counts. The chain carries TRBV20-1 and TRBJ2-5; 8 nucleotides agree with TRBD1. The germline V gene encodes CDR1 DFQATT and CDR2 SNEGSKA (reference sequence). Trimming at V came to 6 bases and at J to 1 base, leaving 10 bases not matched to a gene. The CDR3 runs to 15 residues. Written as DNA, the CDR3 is TGCAGTGCCACGGACAGGGCCGAACTCCAAGAGACCCAGTACTTC. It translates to CSATDRAELQETQYF.

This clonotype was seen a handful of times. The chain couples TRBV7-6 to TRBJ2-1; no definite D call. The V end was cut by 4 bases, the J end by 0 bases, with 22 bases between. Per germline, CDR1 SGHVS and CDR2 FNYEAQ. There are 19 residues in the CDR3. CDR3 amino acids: CASSYDPWGTMNSYNEQFF. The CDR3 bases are TGTGCCAGCAGCTACGATCCTTGGGGTACTATGAACTCCTACAATGAGCAGTTCTTC. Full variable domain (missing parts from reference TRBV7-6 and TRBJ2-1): GAGVSQSPRYKVTKRGQDVALRCDPISGHVSLYWYRQALGQGPEFLTYFNYEAQQDKSGLPNDRFSAERPEGSISTLTIQRTEQRDSAMYRCASSYDPWGTMNSYNEQFFGPGTRLTVL.

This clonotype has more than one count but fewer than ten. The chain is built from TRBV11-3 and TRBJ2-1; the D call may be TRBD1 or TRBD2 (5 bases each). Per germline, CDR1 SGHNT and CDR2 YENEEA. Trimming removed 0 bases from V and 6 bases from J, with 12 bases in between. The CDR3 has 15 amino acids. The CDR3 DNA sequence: TGTGCCAGCAGCTTAGATCGGGGCCTAGCCAATGAGCAGTTCTTC. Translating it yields CASSLDRGLANEQFF.

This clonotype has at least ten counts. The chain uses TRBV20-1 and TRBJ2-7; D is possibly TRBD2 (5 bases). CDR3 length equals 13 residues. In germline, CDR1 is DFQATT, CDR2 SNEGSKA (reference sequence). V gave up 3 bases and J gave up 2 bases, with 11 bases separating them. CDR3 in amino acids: CSASGEPTYEQYF. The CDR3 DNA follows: TGCAGTGCTAGCGGGGAGCCCACCTACGAGCAGTACTTC.

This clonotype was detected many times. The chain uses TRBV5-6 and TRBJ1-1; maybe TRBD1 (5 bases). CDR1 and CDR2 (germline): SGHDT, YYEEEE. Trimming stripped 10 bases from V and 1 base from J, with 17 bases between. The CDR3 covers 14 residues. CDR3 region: CASMEQVTNTEAFF. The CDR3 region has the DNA TGTGCCTCCATGGAACAGGTTACGAACACTGAAGCTTTCTTT.